This TCR beta chain was identified during a study of blood T cell repertoires in COVID-19. Authors' data handling: Amplification from reference gene primers served as the basis for estimated nucleated cell counts. Sequenced by immunoSEQ multiplex PCR; TCRdb stores in-frame clones only, minus some. From that table come the V and J calls and clone size; the DNA was used to work out D and trimming. This table holds 240,000 or so clones, 80% to 90% found once. The sample was PBMCs or T cells enriched from blood (not recorded which). The receptor's source is a man aged 50 to 60 who had been exposed to COVID-19.

The CDR3 sequence is CASSAGLAGDPGNNEQFF. The CDR3 coding sequence is TGTGCCAGCAGCGCCGGACTAGCGGGAGATCCGGGCAACAATGAGCAGTTCTTC. This chain joins TRBV9 and TRBJ2-1; 13 nucleotides match TRBD2. J gave up 5 bases and V 3 bases, and 11 bases lay outside the gene matches. The germline CDR1 and CDR2 sequences are SGDLS and YYNGEE. CDR3 length: 18 residues.